The clone carrying this T cell receptor (beta chain) was seen repeatedly, ten times or more. This record comes from a study of CD8 T cells in ankylosing spondylitis. TCRdb recomputed calls from the 5' RACE reads with MiXCR, one row per CDR3 protein. This sample carries 250,000 or so distinct CDR3 sequences, more than 20% of them seen once, and the ten largest clones take more than 0.6%. CDR1 is ENHRY, CDR2 SYGVKD, per germline. V was pared by 4 bases and J by 6 bases, with 3 bases of the junction left unmatched. This CDR3 region has 13 residues. The V gene is TRBV10-3, the J gene TRBJ1-2; 9 positions match TRBD1. The material sequenced was blood, either unsorted or a sorted T cell fraction (not recorded which). The sequence was obtained from a male donor with ankylosing spondylitis or in good health (not recorded which). The CDR3 spells CAISGRQGDGYTF. The CDR3 coding sequence is TGTGCCATCAGTGGCCGACAGGGGGATGGCTACACCTTC.